Listed below are T cell receptor beta chains from one sample, sequenced in a study of monozygotic twins with inflammatory bowel disease. One entry per CDR3 protein, without DNA, is what TCRdb gives after re-calling the 5' RACE reads. Found here are about 450,000 distinct CDR3 sequences; the top ten clones hold 2.4%. Sequenced sample: blood. Receptors originate from a human donor with ulcerative colitis or Crohn's disease, or a healthy co-twin of an affected twin (not recorded which). The CDR3 runs from the conserved cysteine through the conserved F or W.

v_gene: TRBV25-1; j_gene: TRBJ2-1; CDR3aa: CASSEVSAYNEQFF
v_gene: TRBV10-3; j_gene: TRBJ1-1; CDR3aa: CASSGGADTEAFF
v_gene: TRBV5-6; j_gene: TRBJ2-5; CDR3aa: CASSLLGPETQYF
v_gene: TRBV5-1; j_gene: TRBJ1-4; CDR3aa: CASSLVAEAKLFF
v_gene: TRBV7-9; j_gene: TRBJ1-5; CDR3aa: CASSSDRPNQPQHF
v_gene: TRBV6-1; j_gene: TRBJ2-2; CDR3aa: CASRAGDYTGELFF
v_gene: TRBV28; j_gene: TRBJ2-3; CDR3aa: CASTQRGTQYF
v_gene: TRBV24-1; j_gene: TRBJ2-5; CDR3aa: CATSDLGTGGAETQYF
v_gene: TRBV5-4; j_gene: TRBJ2-1; CDR3aa: CASSSGLRSYNEQFF
v_gene: TRBV5-1; j_gene: TRBJ2-3; CDR3aa: CASSLASDTQYF
v_gene: TRBV5-1; j_gene: TRBJ2-1; CDR3aa: CASSLGLTSGIFEQFF
v_gene: TRBV27; j_gene: TRBJ2-5; CDR3aa: CASSVRGETQYF
v_gene: TRBV12-3/TRBV12-4; j_gene: TRBJ2-1; CDR3aa: CASSLGLAGGPHEQFF
v_gene: TRBV30; j_gene: TRBJ1-1; CDR3aa: CAWSVRGGNTEAFF
v_gene: TRBV5-6; j_gene: TRBJ1-2; CDR3aa: CASSLGQVPYGYTF
v_gene: TRBV10-3; j_gene: TRBJ2-3; CDR3aa: CAISDPGVSTDTQYF
v_gene: TRBV7-8; j_gene: TRBJ2-1; CDR3aa: CASSFGGTTYNEQFF
v_gene: TRBV7-9; j_gene: TRBJ1-2; CDR3aa: CASSLVQQRGNYGYTF
v_gene: TRBV5-1; j_gene: TRBJ2-1; CDR3aa: CASRSAGSNNEQFF
v_gene: TRBV5-4; j_gene: TRBJ2-2; CDR3aa: CASSSIGQGNTGELFF
v_gene: TRBV4-2; j_gene: TRBJ2-4; CDR3aa: CASSQEGTAGLAKNIQYF
v_gene: TRBV5-1; j_gene: TRBJ1-2; CDR3aa: CASSLARLYGYTF
v_gene: TRBV7-2; j_gene: TRBJ2-2; CDR3aa: CASTLGRTANTGELFF
v_gene: TRBV5-1; j_gene: TRBJ2-3; CDR3aa: CATSGGESTDTQYF
v_gene: TRBV5-8; j_gene: TRBJ2-2; CDR3aa: CASSARTNTGELFF
v_gene: TRBV5-1; j_gene: TRBJ1-3; CDR3aa: CASSSSPGQGTGNTIYF
v_gene: TRBV12-3/TRBV12-4; j_gene: TRBJ2-1; CDR3aa: CASSLEQGAGYEQFF
v_gene: TRBV6-5; j_gene: TRBJ2-7; CDR3aa: CASQTRRKNEQYF
v_gene: TRBV7-2; j_gene: TRBJ1-1; CDR3aa: CASSFGRGTEAFF
v_gene: TRBV7-9; j_gene: TRBJ1-2; CDR3aa: CASSLVIPRTVPYGYTF
v_gene: TRBV6-1; j_gene: TRBJ2-7; CDR3aa: CASTQGAGTFYEQYF
v_gene: TRBV19; j_gene: TRBJ2-7; CDR3aa: CASMDSLGRYEQYF
v_gene: TRBV30; j_gene: TRBJ2-1; CDR3aa: CAWSSMGGLVEEQFF
v_gene: TRBV11-2; j_gene: TRBJ1-6; CDR3aa: CASSYTGATSPLHF
v_gene: TRBV10-3; j_gene: TRBJ1-1; CDR3aa: CAISLRTDPNTEAFF
v_gene: TRBV10-3; j_gene: TRBJ2-6; CDR3aa: CAISDRDRAPGANVLTF
v_gene: TRBV3-1; j_gene: TRBJ1-6; CDR3aa: CASSQGQYSPLHF
v_gene: TRBV7-2; j_gene: TRBJ2-7; CDR3aa: CASSLPGLHYEQYF
v_gene: TRBV29-1; j_gene: TRBJ1-1; CDR3aa: CSVPRGPRDTEAFF
v_gene: TRBV4-2; j_gene: TRBJ2-7; CDR3aa: CASSQDAGGVYEQYF
v_gene: TRBV15; j_gene: TRBJ1-6; CDR3aa: CATSRDRGFLLHF
v_gene: TRBV7-2; j_gene: TRBJ2-3; CDR3aa: CASSWGLADTDTQYF
v_gene: TRBV4-1; j_gene: TRBJ1-6; CDR3aa: CATRRDILDLGNSPLHF
v_gene: TRBV12-3/TRBV12-4; j_gene: TRBJ1-5; CDR3aa: CASRLDRAGNQPQHF
v_gene: TRBV29-1; j_gene: TRBJ2-2; CDR3aa: CSVESGRPTGELFF
v_gene: TRBV5-4; j_gene: TRBJ2-4; CDR3aa: CASSLRGSDIQYF
v_gene: TRBV10-3; j_gene: TRBJ1-2; CDR3aa: CAISESIFSGEYGYTF
v_gene: TRBV20-1; j_gene: TRBJ1-1; CDR3aa: CSARDPILAAFF
v_gene: TRBV7-3; j_gene: TRBJ2-3; CDR3aa: CASSPGVEDTQYF
v_gene: TRBV18; j_gene: TRBJ2-5; CDR3aa: CASSIRDRGDETQYF
v_gene: TRBV29-1; j_gene: TRBJ1-1; CDR3aa: CSVEEQGKIEAFF